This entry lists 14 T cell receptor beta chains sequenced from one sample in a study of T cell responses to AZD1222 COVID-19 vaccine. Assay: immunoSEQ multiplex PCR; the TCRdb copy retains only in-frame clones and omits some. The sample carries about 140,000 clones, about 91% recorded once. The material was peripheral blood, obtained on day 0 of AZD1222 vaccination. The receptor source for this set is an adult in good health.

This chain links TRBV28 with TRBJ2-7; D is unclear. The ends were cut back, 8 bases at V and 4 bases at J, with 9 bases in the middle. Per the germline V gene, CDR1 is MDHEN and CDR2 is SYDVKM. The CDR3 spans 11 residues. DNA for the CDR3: TGTGCCAGCTCCGACGGGTACGAGCAGTACTTC. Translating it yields CASSDGYEQYF. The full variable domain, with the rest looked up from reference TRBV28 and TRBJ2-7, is DVKVTQSSRYLVKRTGEKVFLECVQDMDHENMFWYRQDPGLGLRLIYFSYDVKMKEKGDIPEGYSVSREKKERFSLILESASTNQTSMYLCASSDGYEQYFGPGTRLTVT.

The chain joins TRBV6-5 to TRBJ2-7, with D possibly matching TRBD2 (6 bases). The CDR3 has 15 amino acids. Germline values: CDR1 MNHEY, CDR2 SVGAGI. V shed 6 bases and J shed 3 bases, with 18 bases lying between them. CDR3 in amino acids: CASSPDGSNRYEQYF. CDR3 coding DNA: TGTGCCAGCAGCCCAGACGGGAGTAATCGCTACGAGCAGTACTTC.

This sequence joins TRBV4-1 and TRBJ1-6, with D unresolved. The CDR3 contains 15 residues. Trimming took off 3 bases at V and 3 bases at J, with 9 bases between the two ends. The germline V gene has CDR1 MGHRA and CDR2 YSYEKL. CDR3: CASSQALVYNSPLHF. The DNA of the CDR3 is TGCGCCAGCAGCCAGGCACTAGTCTATAATTCACCCCTCCACTTT.

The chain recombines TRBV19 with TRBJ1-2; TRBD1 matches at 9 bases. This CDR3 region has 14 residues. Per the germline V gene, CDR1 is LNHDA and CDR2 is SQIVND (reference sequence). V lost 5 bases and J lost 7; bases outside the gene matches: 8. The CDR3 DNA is TGTGCCAGTAGTTTAACAGGGGGCGCGGGTGGCTACACCTTC. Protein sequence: CASSLTGGAGGYTF.

CDR3: CASSRGTGEEKLFF. The DNA of the CDR3 is TGTGCCAGCAGTAGGGGGACAGGGGAGGAAAAACTGTTTTTT. The chain combines TRBV6-5 with TRBJ1-4, with 10 bases identical to TRBD1. V dropped 5 bases and J dropped 8; count of bases not matched to a gene: 5. CDR1 and CDR2 (germline): MNHEY, SVGAGI. The CDR3 runs to 14 residues.

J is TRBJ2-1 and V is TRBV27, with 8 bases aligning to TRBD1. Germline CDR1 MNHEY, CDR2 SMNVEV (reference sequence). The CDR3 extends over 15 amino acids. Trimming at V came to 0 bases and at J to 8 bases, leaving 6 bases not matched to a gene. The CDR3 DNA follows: TGTGCCAGCAGTTTATCGACAGGGGCTGGCCATGAGCAGTTCTTC. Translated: CASSLSTGAGHEQFF.

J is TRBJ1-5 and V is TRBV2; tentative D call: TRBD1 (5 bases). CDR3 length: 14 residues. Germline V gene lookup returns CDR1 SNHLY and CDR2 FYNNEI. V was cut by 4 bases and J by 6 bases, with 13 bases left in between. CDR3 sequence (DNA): TGTGCCAGCAGTGGACAGTCGAGATCTCAGCCCCAGCATTTT. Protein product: CASSGQSRSQPQHF.

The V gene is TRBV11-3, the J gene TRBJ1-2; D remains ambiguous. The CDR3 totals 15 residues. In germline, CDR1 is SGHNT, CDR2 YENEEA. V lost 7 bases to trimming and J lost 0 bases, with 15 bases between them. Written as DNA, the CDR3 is TGTGCCAGCAAGGCCTCGGGTACGGCTAACTATGGCTACACCTTC. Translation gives CASKASGTANYGYTF.

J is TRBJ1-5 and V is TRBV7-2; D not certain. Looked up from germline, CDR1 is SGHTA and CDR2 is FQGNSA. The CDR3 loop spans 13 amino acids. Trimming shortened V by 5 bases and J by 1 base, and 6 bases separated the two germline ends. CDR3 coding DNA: TGTGCCAGCAGCGTGGACAGCAATCAGCCCCAGCATTTT. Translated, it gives CASSVDSNQPQHF. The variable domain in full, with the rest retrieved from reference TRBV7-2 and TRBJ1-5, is GAGVSQSPSNKVTEKGKDVELRCDPISGHTALYWYRQSLGQGLEFLIYFQGNSAPDKSGLPSDRFSAERTGGSVSTLTIQRTQQEDSAVYLCASSVDSNQPQHFGDGTRLSIL.

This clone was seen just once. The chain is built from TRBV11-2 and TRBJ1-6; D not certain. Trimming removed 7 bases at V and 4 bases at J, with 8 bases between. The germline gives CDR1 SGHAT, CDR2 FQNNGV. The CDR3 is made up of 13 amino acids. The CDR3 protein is CASTPGYNSPLHF. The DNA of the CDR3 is TGTGCCAGCACCCCGGGTTATAATTCACCCCTCCACTTT.

This CDR3 reads CAWSVARARFNEKLFF. The CDR3 bases are TGTGCCTGGAGTGTCGCTCGGGCGAGGTTTAATGAAAAACTGTTTTTT. The chain joins TRBV30 to TRBJ1-4; no reliable D call. CDR1 is GTSNPN, CDR2 SVGIG, per germline (reference sequence). The CDR3 sequence is 16 residues long. V lost 0 bases and J 4 bases, leaving 15 bases between the germline ends.

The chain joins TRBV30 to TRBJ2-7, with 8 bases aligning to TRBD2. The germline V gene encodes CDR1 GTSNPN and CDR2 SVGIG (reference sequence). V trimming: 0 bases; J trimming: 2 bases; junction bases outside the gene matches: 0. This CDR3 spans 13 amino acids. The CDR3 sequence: CAWSVAGAYEQYF. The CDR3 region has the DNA TGTGCCTGGAGTGTAGCGGGAGCCTACGAGCAGTACTTC.

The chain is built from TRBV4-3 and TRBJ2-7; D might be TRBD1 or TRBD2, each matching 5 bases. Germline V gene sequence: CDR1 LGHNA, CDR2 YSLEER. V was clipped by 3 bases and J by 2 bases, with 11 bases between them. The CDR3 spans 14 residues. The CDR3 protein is CASSQDRGAYEQYF. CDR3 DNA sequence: TGCGCCAGCAGCCAGGACCGAGGGGCCTACGAGCAGTACTTC.

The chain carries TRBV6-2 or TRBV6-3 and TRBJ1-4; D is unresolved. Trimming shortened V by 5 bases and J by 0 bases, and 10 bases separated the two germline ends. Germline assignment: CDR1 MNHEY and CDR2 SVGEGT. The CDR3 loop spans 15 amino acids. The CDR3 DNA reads TGTGCCAGCAGTGAGGTTTCTGCAACTAATGAAAAACTGTTTTTT. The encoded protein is CASSEVSATNEKLFF.